Listed below are T cell receptor beta chains from one sample, sequenced in a study of T cells after yellow fever vaccination. TCRdb used MiXCR to reprocess the 5' RACE reads, holding one entry per CDR3 protein. The sample carries about 250,000 distinct CDR3 sequences, 3.6% recorded once. Sequencing used PBMCs, obtained 15 days after the yellow fever booster vaccination. The receptors were sampled from a man younger than 30 who received the YFV17D yellow fever vaccine. The CDR3 runs from the conserved cysteine through the conserved F or W. D genes are given only for firm matches. Clone size is not always given. Where it is, it says once, few, many or a class for expanded clones.

CDR3aa: CASSEFRFGNTEAFF
CDR3nt: TGTGCCAGCAGTGAATTTCGGTTCGGGAACACTGAAGCTTTCTTT
v_gene: TRBV25-1
j_gene: TRBJ1-1
abundance: many
d_gene: -

CDR3aa: CSARVWGGIRYNEQFF
CDR3nt: TGCAGTGCTAGAGTTTGGGGCGGTATTCGCTACAATGAGCAGTTCTTC
v_gene: TRBV20-1
j_gene: TRBJ2-1
abundance: many
d_gene: -

CDR3aa: CASSYSGGVNTEAFF
CDR3nt: TGTGCCAGCAGTTACTCCGGAGGGGTGAACACTGAAGCTTTCTTT
v_gene: TRBV6-2/TRBV6-3
j_gene: TRBJ1-1
abundance: many
d_gene: -

CDR3aa: CASAMETSGTNEQFF
CDR3nt: TGTGCCAGCGCCATGGAGACTAGCGGGACCAATGAGCAGTTCTTC
v_gene: TRBV6-4
j_gene: TRBJ2-1
abundance: many
d_gene: TRBD2

CDR3aa: CAISEPLLGVEQFF
CDR3nt: TGTGCCATCAGTGAGCCTTTGTTGGGGGTTGAGCAGTTCTTC
v_gene: TRBV10-3
j_gene: TRBJ2-1
abundance: many
d_gene: -

CDR3aa: CASSLYSGHANTEAFF
CDR3nt: TGTGCCAGCAGCTTATATTCGGGACACGCGAACACTGAAGCTTTCTTT
v_gene: TRBV7-2
j_gene: TRBJ1-1
abundance: many
d_gene: -

CDR3aa: CASSIGTRTDTQYF
CDR3nt: TGCGCCAGCAGCATAGGGACCCGCACAGATACGCAGTATTTT
v_gene: TRBV5-1
j_gene: TRBJ2-3
abundance: few
d_gene: -

CDR3aa: CSARPITGSGNTIYF
CDR3nt: TGCAGTGCTAGACCCATTACAGGGTCTGGAAACACCATATATTTT
v_gene: TRBV20-1
j_gene: TRBJ1-3
abundance: many
d_gene: -

CDR3aa: CASSDGRASTDTQYF
CDR3nt: TGTGCCAGCAGTGACGGGAGGGCTAGCACAGATACGCAGTATTTT
v_gene: TRBV6-4
j_gene: TRBJ2-3
abundance: many
d_gene: TRBD2

CDR3aa: CASSSSSYEQYF
CDR3nt: TGTGCCAGCAGTTCTAGCTCCTACGAGCAGTACTTC
v_gene: TRBV27
j_gene: TRBJ2-7
abundance: many
d_gene: -

CDR3aa: CASSAGHFSYNSPLHF
CDR3nt: TGCGCCAGCAGTGCGGGACACTTCTCCTATAATTCACCCCTCCACTTT
v_gene: TRBV23-1
j_gene: TRBJ1-6
abundance: -
d_gene: -

CDR3aa: CSVEGGQGLTQYF
CDR3nt: TGCAGCGTTGAAGGGGGACAGGGGTTGACCCAGTACTTC
v_gene: TRBV29-1
j_gene: TRBJ2-5
abundance: many
d_gene: TRBD1

CDR3aa: CAISESSDRDQPQHF
CDR3nt: TGTGCCATCAGTGAGTCGTCTGACAGGGATCAGCCCCAGCATTTT
v_gene: TRBV10-3
j_gene: TRBJ1-5
abundance: many
d_gene: TRBD1

CDR3aa: CASSPSLTGLTYNEQFF
CDR3nt: TGTGCCAGCTCACCATCACTCACAGGGTTGACCTACAATGAGCAGTTCTTC
v_gene: TRBV18
j_gene: TRBJ2-1
abundance: many
d_gene: -

CDR3aa: CASSYSTGRTPYGYTF
CDR3nt: TGTGCCAGCAGTTACTCGACAGGCCGAACGCCCTATGGCTACACCTTC
v_gene: TRBV6-2/TRBV6-3
j_gene: TRBJ1-2
abundance: many
d_gene: -

CDR3aa: CASSQIVGELFF
CDR3nt: TGTGCCAGCAGCCAAATAGTCGGGGAGCTGTTTTTT
v_gene: TRBV7-2
j_gene: TRBJ2-2
abundance: many
d_gene: -

CDR3aa: CASSLAPGGGFAGNTIYF
CDR3nt: TGCGCCAGCAGCTTGGCTCCAGGGGGCGGATTCGCCGGAAACACCATATATTTT
v_gene: TRBV5-1
j_gene: TRBJ1-3
abundance: many
d_gene: TRBD1

CDR3aa: CASRTRRVGNEQFF
CDR3nt: TGTGCCAGCAGAACTAGACGCGTGGGCAATGAGCAGTTCTTC
v_gene: TRBV12-3/TRBV12-4
j_gene: TRBJ2-1
abundance: many
d_gene: -

CDR3aa: CASSLDFVGTPLHF
CDR3nt: TGCGCCAGCAGCTTGGATTTTGTGGGCACACCCCTCCACTTT
v_gene: TRBV5-1
j_gene: TRBJ1-6
abundance: many
d_gene: -

CDR3aa: CASSKDRETQYF
CDR3nt: TGCGCCAGCAGCAAGGACCGAGAGACCCAGTACTTC
v_gene: TRBV5-1
j_gene: TRBJ2-5
abundance: many
d_gene: -

CDR3aa: CASSYGRAYSGNTIYF
CDR3nt: TGTGCCAGCAGTTACGGGCGGGCCTACTCTGGAAACACCATATATTTT
v_gene: TRBV6-6
j_gene: TRBJ1-3
abundance: many
d_gene: -

CDR3aa: CASSLATYYEQYF
CDR3nt: TGTGCCAGCAGCTTAGCAACCTATTACGAGCAGTACTTC
v_gene: TRBV7-2
j_gene: TRBJ2-7
abundance: many
d_gene: -